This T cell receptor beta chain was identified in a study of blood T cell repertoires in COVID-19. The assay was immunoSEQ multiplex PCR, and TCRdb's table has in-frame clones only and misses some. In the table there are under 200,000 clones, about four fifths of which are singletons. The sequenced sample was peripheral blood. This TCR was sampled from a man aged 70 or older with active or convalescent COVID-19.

This chain's CDR3 is CSVDLGFTTRFSYNEQFF. The DNA of the CDR3 is TGCAGCGTTGATCTCGGGTTTACTACCCGATTCTCCTACAATGAGCAGTTCTTC. This chain connects TRBV29-1 to TRBJ2-1; D is unresolved. Trimming shortened V by 3 bases and J by 0 bases, and 21 bases separated the two germline ends. This CDR3 has 18 residues. Germline values: CDR1 SQVTM, CDR2 ANQGSEA.